This T cell receptor (beta chain) was recovered during a study of regulatory T cells in long-lasting Graves disease. Study-level background: Graves' cases, newly diagnosed, had used antithyroid drugs under 3 months.

The sample holds many counts of this clonotype. As to time point: newly diagnosed GD, antithyroid drugs for less than 3 months. Researchers made the TCR library from RNA that was extracted from PBMCs. This CDR3 is built from 11 residues. Germline V CDR1 and CDR2: SGHTA, FQGTGA. Trimming removed 8 bases at V and 5 bases at J, with 7 bases between. HTBI primers from iRepertoire and Arm-PCR of CDR3 regions yielded the TCR beta libraries. TCRdb called the multiplex PCR reads again in MiXCR, with one record for every CDR3 protein. The repertoire holds 400,000 to 550,000 distinct CDR3 sequences, with about 15% as singletons. This sample was shared with a second study, whose subject was T cells in Graves' hyperthyroidism and ophthalmopathy. As that study records: Uncontrolled infection, other autoimmune disease, pregnancy or lactation excluded patients.

The sequenced sample was peripheral blood mononuclear cells (PBMCs), obtained at new diagnosis, from a patient treated with antithyroid drugs. The chain is built from TRBV7-3 and TRBJ2-1, with D possibly matching TRBD2 (6 bases). This TCR derives from a woman aged 25 to 39 with Graves disease. This CDR3 reads CASGEDNEQFF. CDR3 sequence (DNA): TGTGCCAGCGGGGAGGACAATGAGCAGTTCTTC.